Listed below are T cell receptor beta chains from one sample, sequenced in a study of T cell responses to AZD1222 COVID-19 vaccine. Clones were sequenced by immunoSEQ multiplex PCR, and TCRdb holds only the in-frame ones, with some missing. The profile shows about 92,000 clones, about nine tenths of them singletons. Sequencing was performed on peripheral blood, taken on day 0 of AZD1222 vaccination. The receptor source for this set is an adult in good health. Both conserved end residues are part of each CDR3. The order of the fields is V gene, J gene, D gene, CDR3 DNA, CDR3 protein. The D gene is left open where the match is weak.

v_call: TRBV5-1
j_call: TRBJ1-1
d_call: -
cdr3_nt: TGCGCCAGCAGCTTGGGCCACGGGAACACTGAAGCTTTCTTT
cdr3_aa: CASSLGHGNTEAFF

v_call: TRBV10-3
j_call: TRBJ2-3
d_call: -
cdr3_nt: TGTGCCCACAGCCCGCAGGGGGGGGTAGGCACAGATACGCAGTATTTT
cdr3_aa: CAHSPQGGVGTDTQYF

v_call: TRBV28
j_call: TRBJ2-7
d_call: TRBD1
cdr3_nt: TGTGCCAGCACTGGAAGGGACAGTTTCTACGAGCAGTACTTC
cdr3_aa: CASTGRDSFYEQYF

v_call: TRBV6-5
j_call: TRBJ1-1
d_call: TRBD1
cdr3_nt: TGTGCCAGCAGTCCGTTAGACAGGGTCACTGAAGCTTTCTTT
cdr3_aa: CASSPLDRVTEAFF

v_call: TRBV7-2
j_call: TRBJ1-1
d_call: TRBD1
cdr3_nt: TGTGCCAGCAGCTTCCGGGACAGGCCACCGAGGGTCACTGAAGCTTTCTTT
cdr3_aa: CASSFRDRPPRVTEAFF

v_call: TRBV3-1/TRBV3-2
j_call: TRBJ2-3
d_call: TRBD2
cdr3_nt: TGTGCCAGCAGCCAAACCAGCGGGGGGGCCACAGATACGCAGTATTTT
cdr3_aa: CASSQTSGGATDTQYF

v_call: TRBV7-2
j_call: TRBJ1-2
d_call: TRBD1
cdr3_nt: TGTGCCAGCAGCTCGAGGGACAGTACCTGGGATGGCTACACCTTC
cdr3_aa: CASSSRDSTWDGYTF

v_call: TRBV3-1/TRBV3-2
j_call: TRBJ1-4
d_call: TRBD1
cdr3_nt: TGTGCCAGCAGCCAAGGTCGACAGGGGGATGAAAAACTGTTTTTT
cdr3_aa: CASSQGRQGDEKLFF

v_call: TRBV28
j_call: TRBJ2-7
d_call: -
cdr3_nt: TGTGCCAGCACCTCACTCGAACACTCCTACGAGCAGTACTTC
cdr3_aa: CASTSLEHSYEQYF

v_call: TRBV11-2
j_call: TRBJ1-5
d_call: -
cdr3_nt: TGTGCCAGCAGCCTATCGTGGACGGCTAATCAGCCCCAGCATTTT
cdr3_aa: CASSLSWTANQPQHF